A selection of T cell receptor beta chains follows, all from one sample in a study of type 1 regulatory T cells. Each CDR3 protein gets one entry after TCRdb re-called the reads with MiXCR. The table records 88,000 or so distinct CDR3 sequences, 25% to 40% of them present only once. Sequenced: CD4+ T cells, either the whole sample or a sorted fraction (not recorded which). All receptors derive from a human donor in good health. Each CDR3 is given with its conserved first and last residue. D genes are given only for firm matches. Clone size is shown for a subset of rows, as once, few, many or a class of expanded clone.

TRBV7-9	.	TRBJ1-1	.	CASSSRRTTNTEAFF	TGTGCCAGCAGCTCCCGACGGACAACGAACACTGAAGCTTTCTTT
TRBV28	.	TRBJ2-5	.	CASSFSLKGHLETQYF	TGTGCCAGCAGTTTTTCACTCAAGGGGCATCTGGAGACCCAGTACTTC
TRBV19	TRBD1	TRBJ2-2	once	CASRPNDRDAGELFF	TGTGCCAGTAGACCTAACGACAGGGACGCCGGGGAGCTGTTTTTT
TRBV2	TRBD2	TRBJ2-1	.	CASSGTSGILRQYNEQFF	TGTGCCAGCTCCGGGACTAGCGGAATCCTTCGTCAGTACAATGAGCAGTTCTTC
TRBV7-8	.	TRBJ2-1	few	CASIETGYNEQFF	TGTGCCAGCATCGAGACTGGCTACAATGAGCAGTTCTTC
TRBV20-1	TRBD2	TRBJ2-3	few	CSASVSGRTDTQYF	TGCAGTGCTAGCGTAAGCGGGAGGACAGATACGCAGTATTTT
TRBV12-3/TRBV12-4	.	TRBJ2-2	.	CASSFHGGGELFF	TGTGCCAGCAGTTTTCATGGTGGCGGGGAGCTGTTTTTT
TRBV20-1	.	TRBJ2-1	few	CSARIERESYNEQFF	TGCAGTGCTAGAATCGAACGGGAGTCCTACAATGAGCAGTTCTTC
TRBV6-2/TRBV6-3	TRBD1	TRBJ1-5	few	CASSWTGLGQPQHF	TGTGCCAGCAGCTGGACAGGGCTAGGTCAGCCCCAGCATTTT
TRBV18	TRBD2	TRBJ2-4	.	CASSTGLAGAKNIQYF	TGTGCCAGCTCAACGGGACTAGCAGGAGCCAAAAACATTCAGTACTTC
TRBV2	.	TRBJ2-7	many	CASSEDRSSYEQYF	TGTGCCAGCAGTGAAGACAGAAGCTCCTACGAGCAGTACTTC
TRBV3-1	TRBD1	TRBJ1-3	.	CASSQELAGGRNRRNTIYF	TGTGCCAGCAGCCAAGAGTTGGCAGGGGGCAGGAATAGAAGAAACACCATATATTTT
TRBV2	TRBD1	TRBJ1-1	few	CASGQDQNTEAFF	TGTGCCAGCGGACAGGACCAAAACACTGAAGCTTTCTTT
TRBV24-1	TRBD2	TRBJ2-2	few	CATSTGGSTGELFF	TGTGCCACCAGTACCGGGGGGTCGACCGGGGAGCTGTTTTTT
TRBV28	.	TRBJ2-7	few	CASTLDPTSYEQYF	TGTGCCAGCACCTTGGACCCTACGTCCTACGAGCAGTACTTC
TRBV4-3	.	TRBJ2-6	.	CASSQEPLAGTGANVLTF	TGCGCCAGCAGCCAAGAACCACTCGCCGGGACTGGGGCCAACGTCCTGACTTTC
TRBV7-9	.	TRBJ1-2	.	CASSLESRAGLTF	TGTGCCAGCAGCTTAGAGTCAAGGGCTGGGTTAACCTTC
TRBV20-1	.	TRBJ2-7	.	CSARSWVAASYEQYF	TGCAGTGCTAGATCTTGGGTAGCGGCCTCCTACGAGCAGTACTTC
TRBV7-2	.	TRBJ2-1	.	CASSFGTISWEQFF	TGTGCCAGCAGCTTTGGGACAATAAGCTGGGAGCAGTTCTTC
TRBV12-3/TRBV12-4	.	TRBJ2-1	few	CASSLMTRRVLWAENEQFF	TGTGCCAGCAGTTTAATGACGCGTCGAGTCCTCTGGGCGGAAAATGAGCAGTTCTTC
TRBV20-1	TRBD2	TRBJ2-2	.	CSASMSSGRSTGELFF	TGCAGTGCCTCTATGTCTAGCGGGAGAAGTACCGGGGAGCTGTTTTTT
TRBV12-3/TRBV12-4	.	TRBJ1-1	.	CASSFGHRRRLNTEAFF	TGTGCCAGCAGTTTTGGGCATCGAAGAAGATTGAACACTGAAGCTTTCTTT
TRBV18	.	TRBJ2-7	.	CASSLRESGEQYF	TGTGCCAGCTCACTGAGAGAGTCCGGCGAGCAGTACTTC
TRBV7-9	.	TRBJ2-7	.	CASCLVGPISYEQYF	TGTGCCAGCTGCTTAGTAGGGCCCATTTCCTACGAGCAGTACTTC
TRBV3-1	TRBD2	TRBJ2-3	few	CASSPIPGGYF	TGTGCCAGCAGCCCTATCCCGGGGGGGTATTTT
TRBV9	TRBD2	TRBJ2-1	.	CASSVGLADEEQFF	TGTGCCAGCAGCGTAGGACTAGCGGACGAGGAGCAGTTCTTC
TRBV25-1	.	TRBJ1-5	.	CASSLSGPYQPQHF	TGTGCCAGCAGTCTATCTGGGCCGTATCAGCCCCAGCATTTT
TRBV5-1	.	TRBJ1-4	few	CASSLVSGTQVEKLFF	TGCGCCAGCAGCTTGGTTAGCGGGACCCAAGTTGAAAAACTGTTTTTT
TRBV20-1	.	TRBJ2-7	few	CSAPHPDRRPPYEQYF	TGCAGTGCTCCCCATCCCGACAGGAGGCCGCCCTACGAGCAGTACTTC
TRBV27	.	TRBJ2-6	.	CASSPYLTGGANVLTF	TGTGCCAGCAGTCCCTATTTAACAGGTGGGGCCAACGTCCTGACTTTC
TRBV5-4	TRBD2	TRBJ2-1	few	CASSLVRAGAGEQFF	TGTGCCAGCAGCTTGGTTCGTGCGGGAGCCGGTGAGCAGTTCTTC
TRBV20-1	.	TRBJ2-1	.	CSAPDPGHEQFF	TGCAGTGCCCCGGACCCCGGGCATGAGCAGTTCTTC
TRBV20-1	.	TRBJ1-5	.	CSASMWGPDQPQHF	TGCAGTGCTAGTATGTGGGGGCCGGATCAGCCCCAGCATTTT
TRBV6-4	TRBD2	TRBJ2-1	.	CASSPSGSFYEQFF	TGTGCCAGCAGTCCTAGCGGGAGTTTTTATGAGCAGTTCTTC
TRBV7-6	TRBD2	TRBJ2-5	.	CASSSLVGLAGGSETQYF	TGTGCCAGCAGCTCTCTGGTGGGACTAGCGGGAGGATCAGAGACCCAGTACTTC
TRBV7-8	TRBD2	TRBJ2-1	.	CVTILGALPREAYNEQFF	TGTGTCACCATCTTGGGGGCGCTTCCGCGGGAGGCCTACAATGAGCAGTTCTTC
TRBV7-8	.	TRBJ2-1	.	CASSLEGLPPEQFF	TGTGCCAGCAGCTTAGAGGGGCTGCCCCCTGAGCAGTTCTTC
TRBV6-5	TRBD1	TRBJ1-2	.	CASRRPGTESNYGYTF	TGTGCCAGCAGACGACCAGGGACAGAATCTAACTATGGCTACACCTTC
TRBV19	.	TRBJ1-6	few	CASKHDVSNSPLHF	TGTGCCAGTAAACACGACGTCTCCAATTCACCCCTCCACTTT
TRBV25-1	TRBD2	TRBJ2-1	.	CASSDPSGTSGRGSNEQFF	TGTGCTAGCAGTGATCCCAGTGGGACTAGCGGGAGGGGGAGCAATGAGCAGTTCTTC
TRBV7-7	TRBD2	TRBJ2-2	.	CASSSYGLAGVSGELFF	TGTGCCAGCAGCTCTTATGGACTAGCGGGAGTGTCCGGGGAGCTGTTTTTT
TRBV5-1	TRBD2	TRBJ2-5	.	CASSAGGQETQYF	TGCGCCAGCAGCGCGGGGGGTCAAGAGACCCAGTACTTC
TRBV29-1	.	TRBJ2-7	.	CSIARDTSYEQYF	TGCAGCATAGCTCGGGACACCTCCTACGAGCAGTACTTC
TRBV9	TRBD2	TRBJ2-1	.	CASSTRGSGTNEQFF	TGTGCCAGCAGCACCCGGGGTAGCGGGACGAATGAGCAGTTCTTC
TRBV12-3/TRBV12-4	TRBD1	TRBJ1-3	.	CASSRGTGNTIYF	TGTGCCAGCAGCAGGGGGACTGGAAACACCATATATTTT
TRBV7-2	.	TRBJ2-4	few	CASSLKRNIQYF	TGTGCCAGCAGCTTAAAGCGGAACATTCAGTACTTC
TRBV20-1	TRBD2	TRBJ2-7	many	CSARGRRLAASYEQYF	TGCAGTGCTAGAGGGCGCCGACTAGCAGCCTCCTACGAGCAGTACTTC